Listed below are T cell receptor beta chains from one sample, sequenced in a study of CD8 T cells in ankylosing spondylitis. TCRdb itself ran the 5' RACE reads through MiXCR, one entry per CDR3 protein. The repertoire holds around 150,000 distinct CDR3 sequences, with under 55% as singletons. The material sequenced was synovial fluid, either unsorted or a sorted T cell fraction (not recorded which). The receptors here all came from a male donor with ankylosing spondylitis. Both conserved end residues are part of each CDR3. D genes are given only for firm matches.

D gene: TRBD1; V gene: TRBV6-1; CDR3 protein: CASSDEQGASAEAFF
D gene: TRBD2; V gene: TRBV24-1; CDR3 protein: CATSDFFDGPGLAYNEQFF
D gene: NA; V gene: TRBV13; CDR3 protein: CASSRLGEKNEQFF
D gene: NA; V gene: TRBV2; CDR3 protein: CASSVVGGETQYF
D gene: NA; V gene: TRBV28; CDR3 protein: CASSSYPISRNSDLTDTQYF
D gene: NA; V gene: TRBV10-3; CDR3 protein: CAIKGLPNTGELFF
D gene: TRBD1; V gene: TRBV10-3; CDR3 protein: CAITRWWDRNGYGYTF
D gene: NA; V gene: TRBV27; CDR3 protein: CASSWAGAVNEQFF
D gene: NA; V gene: TRBV5-6; CDR3 protein: CASSLKQKNTEAFF
D gene: TRBD2; V gene: TRBV13; CDR3 protein: CASSFGLAVQETQYF
D gene: TRBD1; V gene: TRBV12-3/TRBV12-4; CDR3 protein: CASSFSGRGKNQPQHF
D gene: NA; V gene: TRBV29-1; CDR3 protein: CSVEEYEETQYF
D gene: NA; V gene: TRBV24-1; CDR3 protein: CATSEGDRPSHEQFF
D gene: TRBD2; V gene: TRBV7-9; CDR3 protein: CASSYPWREETGELFF
D gene: NA; V gene: TRBV4-2; CDR3 protein: CASREHGLTNGELFF
D gene: NA; V gene: TRBV30; CDR3 protein: CAWIPWGDTQYF
D gene: NA; V gene: TRBV12-3/TRBV12-4; CDR3 protein: CASSPGQHSNQPQHF
D gene: NA; V gene: TRBV15; CDR3 protein: CATSSNRGSPYNEQFF
D gene: NA; V gene: TRBV4-3; CDR3 protein: CASSIYFGDWETQYF
D gene: NA; V gene: TRBV25-1; CDR3 protein: CASTGYQETQYF
D gene: NA; V gene: TRBV15; CDR3 protein: CATSREPGKNSPLHF
D gene: TRBD1; V gene: TRBV15; CDR3 protein: CATSRRQGGETQYF
D gene: NA; V gene: TRBV5-6; CDR3 protein: CASSPIDGVYGYTF
D gene: NA; V gene: TRBV5-1; CDR3 protein: CASKGVGGTDTQYF
D gene: NA; V gene: TRBV19; CDR3 protein: CASNWGEGGHTEAFF
D gene: NA; V gene: TRBV4-2; CDR3 protein: CASSPERAHNEQFF
D gene: NA; V gene: TRBV20-1; CDR3 protein: CSAKGYRQANTEAFF
D gene: NA; V gene: TRBV20-1; CDR3 protein: CSARPQGNTEAFF
D gene: NA; V gene: TRBV7-9; CDR3 protein: CASSTTVGDSPLHF
D gene: NA; V gene: TRBV5-6; CDR3 protein: CASSPVANYGYTF
D gene: NA; V gene: TRBV28; CDR3 protein: CASSPALGAYGELFF
D gene: NA; V gene: TRBV7-9; CDR3 protein: CASSSRTENHTF
D gene: NA; V gene: TRBV12-3/TRBV12-4; CDR3 protein: CASSFSGGELFF
D gene: NA; V gene: TRBV4-2; CDR3 protein: CASSHGEQGTSPLHF